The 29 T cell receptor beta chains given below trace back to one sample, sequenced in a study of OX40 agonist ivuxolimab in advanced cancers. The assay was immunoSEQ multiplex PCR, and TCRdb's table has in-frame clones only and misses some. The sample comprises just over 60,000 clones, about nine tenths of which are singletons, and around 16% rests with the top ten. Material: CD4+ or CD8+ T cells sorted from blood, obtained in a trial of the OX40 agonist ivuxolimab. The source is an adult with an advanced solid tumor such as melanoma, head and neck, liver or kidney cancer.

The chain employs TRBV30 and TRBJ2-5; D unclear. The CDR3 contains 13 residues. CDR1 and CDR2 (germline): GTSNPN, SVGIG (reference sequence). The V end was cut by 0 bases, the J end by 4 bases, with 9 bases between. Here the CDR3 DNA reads TGTGCCTGGAGTGTCGGCTGGCGAGAGACCCAGTACTTC. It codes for CAWSVGWRETQYF.

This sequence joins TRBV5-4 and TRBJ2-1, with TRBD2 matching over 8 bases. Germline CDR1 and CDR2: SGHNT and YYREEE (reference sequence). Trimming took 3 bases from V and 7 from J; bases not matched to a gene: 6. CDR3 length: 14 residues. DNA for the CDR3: TGTGCCAGCAGCTCGTTACTAGCGGAGAATGAGCAGTTCTTC. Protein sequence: CASSSLLAENEQFF.

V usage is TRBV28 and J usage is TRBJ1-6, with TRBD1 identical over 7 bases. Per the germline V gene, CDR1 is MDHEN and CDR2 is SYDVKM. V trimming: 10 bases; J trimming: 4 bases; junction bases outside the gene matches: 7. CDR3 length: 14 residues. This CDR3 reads CATVRGQYNSPLHF. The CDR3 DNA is TGTGCCACTGTACGGGGACAGTATAATTCACCCCTCCACTTT.

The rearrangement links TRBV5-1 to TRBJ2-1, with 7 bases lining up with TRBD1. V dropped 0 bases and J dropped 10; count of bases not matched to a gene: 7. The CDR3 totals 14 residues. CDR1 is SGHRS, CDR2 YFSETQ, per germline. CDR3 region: CASSLDTGVWEQFF. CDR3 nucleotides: TGCGCCAGCAGCTTGGATACAGGGGTCTGGGAGCAGTTCTTC.

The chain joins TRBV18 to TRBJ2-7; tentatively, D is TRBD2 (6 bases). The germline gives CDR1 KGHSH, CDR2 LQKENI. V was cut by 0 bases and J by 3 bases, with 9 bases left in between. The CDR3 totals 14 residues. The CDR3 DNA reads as TGTGCCAGCTCACCACCGACGGGAGTCTACGAGCAGTACTTC. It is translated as CASSPPTGVYEQYF.

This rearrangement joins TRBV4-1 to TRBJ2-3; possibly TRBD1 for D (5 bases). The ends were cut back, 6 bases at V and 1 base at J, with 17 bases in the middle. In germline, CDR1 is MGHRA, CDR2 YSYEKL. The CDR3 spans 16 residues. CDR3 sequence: CASRRTRMYGTDTQYF. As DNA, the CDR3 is TGCGCCAGCAGACGGACACGGATGTATGGCACAGATACGCAGTATTTT.

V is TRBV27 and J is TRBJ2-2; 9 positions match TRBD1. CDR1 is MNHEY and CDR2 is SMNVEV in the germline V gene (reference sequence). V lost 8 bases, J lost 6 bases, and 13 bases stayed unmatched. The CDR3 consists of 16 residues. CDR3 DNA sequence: TGTGCCAGCCGGGGGACAGGGAGGTTAGGGGCCGGGGAGCTGTTTTTT. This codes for CASRGTGRLGAGELFF.

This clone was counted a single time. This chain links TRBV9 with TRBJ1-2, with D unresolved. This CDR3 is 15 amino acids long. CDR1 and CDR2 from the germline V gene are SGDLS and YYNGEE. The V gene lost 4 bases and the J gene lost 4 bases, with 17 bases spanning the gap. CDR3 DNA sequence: TGTGCCAGCAGCTCCCGCATGGGTGTTGGCTATGGCTACACCTTC. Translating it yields CASSSRMGVGYGYTF.

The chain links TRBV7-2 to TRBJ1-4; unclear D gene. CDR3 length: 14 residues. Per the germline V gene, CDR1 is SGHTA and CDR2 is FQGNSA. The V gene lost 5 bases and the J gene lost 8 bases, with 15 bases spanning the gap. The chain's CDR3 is CASSPFTSDEKLFF. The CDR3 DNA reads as TGTGCCAGCAGCCCATTCACGTCGGACGAAAAACTGTTTTTT.

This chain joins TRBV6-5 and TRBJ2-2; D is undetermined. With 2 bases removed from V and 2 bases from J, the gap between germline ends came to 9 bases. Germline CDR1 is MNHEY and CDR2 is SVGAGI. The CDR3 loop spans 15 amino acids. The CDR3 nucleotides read TGTGCCAGCAGTTACGAACGGATTAACACCGGGGAGCTGTTTTTT. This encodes CASSYERINTGELFF.

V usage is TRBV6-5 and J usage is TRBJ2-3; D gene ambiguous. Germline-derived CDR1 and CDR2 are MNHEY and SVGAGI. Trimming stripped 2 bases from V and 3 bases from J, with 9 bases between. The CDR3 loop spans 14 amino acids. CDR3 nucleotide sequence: TGTGCCAGCAGTTACACTCCCTGGACAGATACGCAGTATTTT. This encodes CASSYTPWTDTQYF.

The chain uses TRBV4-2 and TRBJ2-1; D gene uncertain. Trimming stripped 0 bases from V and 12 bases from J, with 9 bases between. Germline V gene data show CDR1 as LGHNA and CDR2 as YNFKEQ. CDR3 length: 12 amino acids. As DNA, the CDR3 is TGTGCCAGCAGCCAAGAGACACAGCGGCAGTTCTTC. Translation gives CASSQETQRQFF.

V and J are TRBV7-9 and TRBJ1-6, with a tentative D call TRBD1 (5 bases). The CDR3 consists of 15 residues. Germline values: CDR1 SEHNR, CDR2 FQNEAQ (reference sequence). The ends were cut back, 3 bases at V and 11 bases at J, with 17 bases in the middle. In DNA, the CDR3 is TGTGCCAGCAGCTTTGAGACAGTCGCTCTAGCACCCCTCCACTTT. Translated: CASSFETVALAPLHF.

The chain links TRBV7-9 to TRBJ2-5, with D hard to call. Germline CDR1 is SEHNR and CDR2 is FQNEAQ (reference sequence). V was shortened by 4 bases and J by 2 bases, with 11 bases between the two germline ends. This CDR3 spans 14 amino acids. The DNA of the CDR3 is TGTGCCAGCAGCTCGTTAGGTTGGCAAGAGACCCAGTACTTC. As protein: CASSSLGWQETQYF.

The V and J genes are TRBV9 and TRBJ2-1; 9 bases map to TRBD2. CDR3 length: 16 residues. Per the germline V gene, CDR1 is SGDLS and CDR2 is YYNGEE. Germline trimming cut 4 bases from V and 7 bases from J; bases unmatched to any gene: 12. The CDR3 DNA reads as TGTGCCAGCAGCACCTCTAGCGGGATGAATGGGAATGAGCAGTTCTTC. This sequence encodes CASSTSSGMNGNEQFF.

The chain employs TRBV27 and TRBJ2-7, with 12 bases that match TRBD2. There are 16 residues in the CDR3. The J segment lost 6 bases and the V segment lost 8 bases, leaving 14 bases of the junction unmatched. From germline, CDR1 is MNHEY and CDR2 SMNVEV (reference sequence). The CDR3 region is CASSWGFRLAGVEQYF. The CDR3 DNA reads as TGTGCCAGCTCCTGGGGTTTTCGACTAGCGGGAGTCGAGCAGTACTTC.

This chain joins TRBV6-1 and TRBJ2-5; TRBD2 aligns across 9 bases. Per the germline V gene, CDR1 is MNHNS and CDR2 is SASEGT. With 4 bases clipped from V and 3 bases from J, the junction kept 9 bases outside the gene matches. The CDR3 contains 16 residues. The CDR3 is CASSAPTLAGEETQYF. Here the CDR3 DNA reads TGTGCCAGCAGTGCCCCCACCTTAGCGGGAGAAGAGACCCAGTACTTC.

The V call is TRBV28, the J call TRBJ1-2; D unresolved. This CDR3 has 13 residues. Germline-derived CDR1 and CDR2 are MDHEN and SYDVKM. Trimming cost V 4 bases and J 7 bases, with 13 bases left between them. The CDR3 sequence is CASSSTVPPGYTF. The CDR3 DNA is TGTGCCAGCAGTTCTACCGTCCCCCCTGGCTACACCTTC.

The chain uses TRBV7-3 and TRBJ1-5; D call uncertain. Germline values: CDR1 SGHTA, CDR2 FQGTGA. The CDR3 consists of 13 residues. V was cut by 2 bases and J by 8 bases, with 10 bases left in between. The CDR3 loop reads CASSLVRAEPQHF. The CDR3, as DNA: TGTGCCAGCAGCTTAGTGCGCGCCGAGCCCCAGCATTTT.

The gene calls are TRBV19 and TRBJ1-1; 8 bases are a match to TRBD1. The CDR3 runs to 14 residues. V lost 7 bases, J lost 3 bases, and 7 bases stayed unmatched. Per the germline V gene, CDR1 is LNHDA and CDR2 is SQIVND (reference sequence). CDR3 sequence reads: CASTNRGVDTEAFF. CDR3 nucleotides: TGTGCCAGTACGAACAGGGGGGTCGACACTGAAGCTTTCTTT.

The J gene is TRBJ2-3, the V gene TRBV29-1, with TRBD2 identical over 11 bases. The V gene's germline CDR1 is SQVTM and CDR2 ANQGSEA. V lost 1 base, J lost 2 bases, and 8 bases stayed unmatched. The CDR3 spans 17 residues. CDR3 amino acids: CSVEGTTSGGATDTQYF. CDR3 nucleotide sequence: TGCAGCGTTGAAGGAACAACTAGCGGGGGTGCCACAGATACGCAGTATTTT.

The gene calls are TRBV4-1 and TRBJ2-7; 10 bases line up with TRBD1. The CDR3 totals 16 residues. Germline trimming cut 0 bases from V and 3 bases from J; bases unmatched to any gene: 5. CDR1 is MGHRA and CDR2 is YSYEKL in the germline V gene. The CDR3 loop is CASSQDLGTGVYEQYF. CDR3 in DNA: TGCGCCAGCAGCCAAGATCTGGGGACAGGGGTCTACGAGCAGTACTTC.

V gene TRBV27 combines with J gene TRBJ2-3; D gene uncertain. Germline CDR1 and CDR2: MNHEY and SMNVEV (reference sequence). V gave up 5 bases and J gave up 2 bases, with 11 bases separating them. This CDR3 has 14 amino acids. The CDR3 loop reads CASSPTRYTDTQYF. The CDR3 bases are TGTGCCAGCAGTCCCACAAGGTACACAGATACGCAGTATTTT.

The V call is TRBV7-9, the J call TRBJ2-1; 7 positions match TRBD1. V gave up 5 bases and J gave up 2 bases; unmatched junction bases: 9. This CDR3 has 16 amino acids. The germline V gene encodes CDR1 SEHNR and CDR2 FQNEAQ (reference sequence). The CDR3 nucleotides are TGTGCCAGCAGCGGACGGACAGGAATAACCTACAATGAGCAGTTCTTC. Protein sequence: CASSGRTGITYNEQFF.

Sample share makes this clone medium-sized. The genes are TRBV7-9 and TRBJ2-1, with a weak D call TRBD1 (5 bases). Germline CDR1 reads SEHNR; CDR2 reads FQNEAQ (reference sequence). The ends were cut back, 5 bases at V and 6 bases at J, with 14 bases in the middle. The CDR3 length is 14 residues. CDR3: CASSGSQGGNEQFF. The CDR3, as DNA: TGTGCCAGCAGCGGATCGCAGGGCGGCAATGAGCAGTTCTTC.

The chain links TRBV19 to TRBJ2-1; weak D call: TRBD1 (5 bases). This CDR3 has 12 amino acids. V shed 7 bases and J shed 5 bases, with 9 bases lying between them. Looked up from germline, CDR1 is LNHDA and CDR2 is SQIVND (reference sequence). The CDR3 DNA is TGTGCCAGTACCGACAGACACAATGAGCAGTTCTTC. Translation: CASTDRHNEQFF.

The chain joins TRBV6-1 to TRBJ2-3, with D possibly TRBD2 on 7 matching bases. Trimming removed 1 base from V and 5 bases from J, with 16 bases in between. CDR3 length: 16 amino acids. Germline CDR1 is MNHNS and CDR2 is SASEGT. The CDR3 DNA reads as TGTGCCAGCAGTGAAGTTGGATGGGGAGGGGGAGATACGCAGTATTTT. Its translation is CASSEVGWGGGDTQYF.

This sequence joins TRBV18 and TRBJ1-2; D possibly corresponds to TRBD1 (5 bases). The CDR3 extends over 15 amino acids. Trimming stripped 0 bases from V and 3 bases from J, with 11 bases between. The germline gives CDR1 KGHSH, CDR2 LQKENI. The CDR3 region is CASSPPVGPDYGYTF. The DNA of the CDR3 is TGTGCCAGCTCACCACCCGTGGGGCCGGACTATGGCTACACCTTC.

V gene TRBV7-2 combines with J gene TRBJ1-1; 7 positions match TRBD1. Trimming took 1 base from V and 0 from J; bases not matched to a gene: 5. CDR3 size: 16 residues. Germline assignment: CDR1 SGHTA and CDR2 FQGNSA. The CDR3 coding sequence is TGTGCCAGCAGCTTAGTAGGGGGCGGCGTGAACACTGAAGCTTTCTTT. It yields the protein CASSLVGGGVNTEAFF.